This TCR beta chain was retrieved from a study of cytomegalovirus exposure and HLA in healthy donors. Overall study: When fewer than 500 donors were genotyped, just over 80% of them were found to fall in the Caucasian-associated ancestry cluster. Study-level points and caveats: The study assumed roughly uniform donor sequencing depth for presence/absence analyses.

As to this clone: Its antigen is unknown.

Researchers ran the PCR with 60 Vbeta and 13 Jbeta primers. Using immunoSEQ multiplex PCR, the repertoire was profiled, and TCRdb retains in-frame clones only, with some absent. The table has about 80,000 clones, 70% to 85% seen once. The V and J ends lost 5 bases and 9 bases respectively, with 13 bases between them. CDR3 length equals 11 residues. CDR1 and CDR2 from the germline V gene are GTSNPN and SVGIG (reference sequence). This TCR derives from a man aged 25-45 years in good health and CMV-seronegative. Sample: PBMCs. The chain employs TRBV30 and TRBJ2-5; possibly TRBD1 for D (7 bases). CDR3 loop: CAWEGGGAQYF. The CDR3 DNA follows: TGTGCCTGGGAAGGGGGCGGGGCCCAGTACTTC.